Following are 23 T cell receptor beta chains from one sample sequenced in a study of blood T cell repertoires in COVID-19. TCRdb's copy holds only in-frame clones and misses some; the assay was immunoSEQ multiplex PCR. The repertoire has about 300,000 clones, around 88% of them found once; the top ten carry 1.5% to 2%. Sequencing input: peripheral blood. These TCRs come from a woman in her twenties or thirties with COVID-19, enrolled during active disease.

The chain carries TRBV6-1 and TRBJ1-4; possible D gene TRBD1, 6 bases. Trimming pared 3 bases from V and 6 bases from J, leaving 11 bases between. Germline V gene data show CDR1 as MNHNS and CDR2 as SASEGT. The CDR3 sequence is 14 residues long. Written as DNA, the CDR3 is TGTGCCAGCAGTGAGGACAGTTTGGATGAAAAACTGTTTTTT. Its translation is CASSEDSLDEKLFF.

Here the CDR3 DNA reads TGTGCCAGCAGACCTAGCGGATGGGAGACCCAGTACTTC. Translation gives CASRPSGWETQYF. The chain employs TRBV6-5 and TRBJ2-5, with 7 bases aligning to TRBD2. Germline-derived CDR1 and CDR2 are MNHEY and SVGAGI. Trimming cost V 6 bases and J 5 bases; bases outside gene matches: 6. The CDR3 is 13 residues long.

This chain joins TRBV5-6 and TRBJ1-1; a weak D match, TRBD1 (6 bases). The CDR3 has 12 residues. The V gene's germline CDR1 is SGHDT and CDR2 YYEEEE. Deletions cut 3 bases from V and 6 bases from J, with 9 bases between. The CDR3 reads CASSSQGSEAFF. For the CDR3, the DNA is TGTGCCAGCAGCTCCCAGGGGTCTGAAGCTTTCTTT. The entire variable domain, with the rest obtained from reference TRBV5-6 and TRBJ1-1, is as follows: DAGVTQSPTHLIKTRGQQVTLRCSPKSGHDTVSWYQQALGQGPQFIFQYYEEEERQRGNFPDRFSGHQFPNYSSELNVNALLLGDSALYLCASSSQGSEAFFGQGTRLTVV.

The CDR3 protein is CASSLSGWGQLNTEAFF. The CDR3 coding sequence is TGTGCCAGCAGCCTTTCTGGGTGGGGACAGCTGAACACTGAAGCTTTCTTT. This chain connects TRBV7-9 to TRBJ1-1; 7 bases fit TRBD1. The junction had 12 bases not matched to a gene; V was cut back by 5 bases and J by 0 bases. The CDR3 is 17 residues long. Germline V gene data show CDR1 as SEHNR and CDR2 as FQNEAQ (reference sequence).

V and J are TRBV6-5 and TRBJ1-3; unclear D gene. The V end lost 11 bases, the J end lost 4 bases, and 15 bases lay between the germline ends. The germline CDR1 and CDR2 sequences are MNHEY and SVGAGI. This CDR3 is 13 amino acids long. The CDR3 region has the DNA TGTGCCTCCAGCGGGGATGTAGGAAACACCATATATTTT. Translating gives CASSGDVGNTIYF.

This sequence joins TRBV19 and TRBJ2-4; TRBD1 matches at 7 bases. Germline V CDR1 and CDR2: LNHDA, SQIVND (reference sequence). The CDR3 spans 14 residues. The V segment lost 6 bases and the J segment 5 bases; nucleotides outside the gene matches: 7. CDR3 region: CASSRGIAQNIQYF. The CDR3 DNA follows: TGTGCCAGTAGCAGGGGGATTGCCCAAAACATTCAGTACTTC.

The chain joins TRBV7-2 to TRBJ2-7, with 7 nucleotides matching TRBD1. There are 14 residues in the CDR3. Germline V gene sequence: CDR1 SGHTA, CDR2 FQGNSA. The V and J ends lost 5 bases and 2 bases, in that order; junction bases with no gene match: 6. The CDR3 region is CASSPGTAPYEQYF. The CDR3 nucleotides are TGTGCCAGCAGCCCGGGGACAGCGCCCTACGAGCAGTACTTC. Based on the CDR3 plus reference TRBV7-2 and TRBJ2-7, the full variable domain is GAGVSQSPSNKVTEKGKDVELRCDPISGHTALYWYRQSLGQGLEFLIYFQGNSAPDKSGLPSDRFSAERTGGSVSTLTIQRTQQEDSAVYLCASSPGTAPYEQYFGPGTRLTVT.

The chain employs TRBV20-1 and TRBJ1-1; D ambiguous. This CDR3 contains 11 residues. Per germline, CDR1 DFQATT and CDR2 SNEGSKA (reference sequence). V lost 3 bases and J 6 bases, leaving 8 bases between the germline ends. This CDR3 is CSASGRSEAFF. CDR3 bases: TGCAGTGCTAGTGGCAGGTCTGAAGCTTTCTTT.

In nucleotides, the CDR3 is TGTGCCAGCAGTCCTACAGGGGTGGCTGGAAACACCATATATTTT. Amino acid sequence: CASSPTGVAGNTIYF. This chain uses TRBV27 with TRBJ1-3; 7 positions match TRBD1. The CDR3 loop spans 15 amino acids. The V segment lost 5 bases and the J segment 2 bases; nucleotides outside the gene matches: 6. Germline V gene lookup returns CDR1 MNHEY and CDR2 SMNVEV (reference sequence).

The rearrangement joins TRBV7-6 to TRBJ1-1, with D hard to call. V lost 5 bases and J lost 2, with 15 bases in between. Germline V gene data show CDR1 as SGHVS and CDR2 as FNYEAQ. The CDR3 spans 15 residues. The CDR3 coding sequence is TGTGCCAGCAGCCGAAAACCCGCAGAAAACACTGAAGCTTTCTTT. Its protein product is CASSRKPAENTEAFF.

This clone was observed once. The CDR3 is CASSEGRGGNTIYF. CDR3 nucleotide sequence: TGTGCCAGCAGTGAAGGCAGAGGGGGAAACACCATATATTTT. The rearrangement joins TRBV2 to TRBJ1-3; D gene unclear. Germline V CDR1 and CDR2: SNHLY, FYNNEI. This CDR3 region has 14 residues. The germline V and J ends were trimmed by 1 base and 4 bases, with 8 bases remaining between them.

CDR3 nucleotide sequence: TGTGCCAGCAGTTTAAGGAGTTTGGAGACCCAGTACTTC. Translating it yields CASSLRSLETQYF. This sequence joins TRBV12-3 or TRBV12-4 and TRBJ2-5; the D is unclear. The length of the CDR3 is 13 residues. Trimming removed 2 bases from V and 5 bases from J, with 9 bases in between.

The V gene is TRBV2, the J gene TRBJ1-1; D unresolved. The CDR3 loop spans 10 amino acids. Germline V gene lookup returns CDR1 SNHLY and CDR2 FYNNEI. Deletions cut 6 bases from V and 10 bases from J, with 9 bases between. The CDR3 DNA is TGTGCCAGCAGGACGGGTATAGCTTTCTTT. Translating it yields CASRTGIAFF.

The chain is built from TRBV3-1 (or the pseudogene TRBV3-2) and TRBJ2-3; D is unresolved. Looked up from germline, CDR1 is LGHDT and CDR2 is YNNKEL (reference sequence). The CDR3 has 16 residues. Trimming removed 2 bases from V and 1 base from J, with 13 bases in between. The chain's CDR3 is CASSQFSASGTDTQYF. The DNA of the CDR3 is TGTGCCAGCAGCCAATTTAGTGCGTCGGGCACAGATACGCAGTATTTT.

The chain joins TRBV7-3 to TRBJ1-3; D uncertain. The V gene lost 5 bases and the J gene lost 1 base, with 12 bases spanning the gap. The germline gives CDR1 SGHTA, CDR2 FQGTGA. The CDR3 sequence is 15 residues long. DNA for the CDR3: TGTGCCAGCAGCCCACAGTCTTTTTCTGGAAACACCATATATTTT. This translates into CASSPQSFSGNTIYF.

The rearrangement uses TRBV6-2 or TRBV6-3 and TRBJ1-5; D is undetermined. Trimming removed 4 bases at V and 4 bases at J, with 8 bases between. CDR3 length: 13 residues. From germline, CDR1 is MNHEY and CDR2 SVGEGT. CDR3 region: CASSFLGNQPQHF. Here the CDR3 DNA reads TGTGCCAGCAGTTTTCTAGGAAATCAGCCCCAGCATTTT.

The chain has TRBV5-1 and TRBJ2-6; 7 bases map to TRBD1. The CDR3 loop spans 17 amino acids. Germline assignment: CDR1 SGHRS and CDR2 YFSETQ. V shed 2 bases and J 3 bases; nucleotides not matched to a gene: 8. The DNA for the CDR3 is TGCGCCAGCAGCTTTAGGACAGGCCTAATTGGGGCCAACGTCCTGACTTTC. This gives the protein CASSFRTGLIGANVLTF.

The chain combines TRBV9 with TRBJ2-5, with 7 bases identical to TRBD2. The germline gives CDR1 SGDLS, CDR2 YYNGEE. The CDR3 consists of 14 residues. The V gene end was trimmed by 8 bases and the J gene end by 4 bases; junction bases not matched to a gene: 11. CDR3 residues: CASAPWASGETQYF. The CDR3 DNA reads as TGTGCCAGTGCACCTTGGGCTAGCGGAGAGACCCAGTACTTC.

The chain is built from TRBV2 and TRBJ2-2, with a weak D call TRBD1 (6 bases). The V gene lost 6 bases and the J gene lost 2 bases, with 7 bases spanning the gap. The length of the CDR3 is 13 residues. The V gene's germline CDR1 is SNHLY and CDR2 FYNNEI. In nucleotides, the CDR3 is TGTGCCAGCAGGGACAGAAACACCGGGGAGCTGTTTTTT. Its protein product is CASRDRNTGELFF.

This rearrangement joins TRBV12-5 to TRBJ2-1, with D perhaps TRBD2 (5 bases). Germline CDR1 reads LGHNT; CDR2 reads FRNRAP. Trimming removed 0 bases at V and 16 bases at J, with 13 bases between. The CDR3 is 12 residues long. This chain's CDR3 is CASGLVQRELFF. CDR3 nucleotide sequence: TGTGCTAGTGGTTTGGTACAGAGGGAGTTATTCTTC. The entire variable domain, with the rest obtained from reference TRBV12-5 and TRBJ2-1, is as follows: DARVTQTPRHKVTEMGQEVTMRCQPILGHNTVFWYRQTMMQGLELLAYFRNRAPLDDSGMPKDRFSAEMPDATLATLKIQPSEPRDSAVYFCASGLVQRELFFGPGTRLTVL.

This clone has a handful of counts. The chain employs TRBV27 and TRBJ1-2; a weak D match, TRBD1 (5 bases). The V gene lost 0 bases and the J gene lost 6 bases, with 14 bases spanning the gap. CDR1 is MNHEY and CDR2 is SMNVEV in the germline V gene (reference sequence). The CDR3 extends over 15 amino acids. The CDR3 region has the DNA TGTGCCAGCAGTTTATCTCTTGGGCAGGGAAATGGCTACACCTTC. Amino acid sequence: CASSLSLGQGNGYTF.

This chain connects TRBV11-1 to TRBJ2-1; 7 positions match TRBD2. The CDR3 sequence is 15 residues long. Germline CDR1 and CDR2: SGHAT and FQDESV (reference sequence). J lost 4 bases, V lost 5 bases, and 8 bases had no gene match. The CDR3, as DNA: TGTGCCAGCAGCCCACAGCGGGGACCGTACAATGAGCAGTTCTTC. Its protein is CASSPQRGPYNEQFF.

The chain recombines TRBV24-1 with TRBJ1-5; D remains unclear. V gave up 4 bases and J gave up 2 bases, with 5 bases separating them. Germline CDR1 KGHDR, CDR2 SFDVKD. The CDR3 is made up of 13 amino acids. CDR3 loop: CATSDGGNQPQHF. CDR3 coding DNA: TGTGCCACCAGTGACGGGGGCAATCAGCCCCAGCATTTT.